One sample yielded the 27 T cell receptor beta chains listed below, sequenced in a study of blood T cell repertoires in COVID-19. Data came from immunoSEQ multiplex PCR; TCRdb stores just in-frame clones and leaves some out. The data hold around 270,000 clones, with around nine tenths observed a single time. The sample comprised peripheral blood. All receptors come from a woman aged 55-69 years with COVID-19, enrolled during active disease.

On this clone itself: The same CDR3 can be traced to other DNA sequences in this sample. The rearrangement uses TRBV9 and TRBJ2-2; D is possibly TRBD2 (5 bases). CDR1 SGDLS and CDR2 YYNGEE come from the germline V gene. Trimming cost V 0 bases and J 5 bases, with 5 bases left between them. This CDR3 contains 13 residues. In DNA, the CDR3 is TGTGCCAGCAGCGTAGGCGGGACCGGGGAGCTGTTTTTT. Protein: CASSVGGTGELFF.

The rearrangement uses TRBV6-5 and TRBJ1-2; no clear D. The CDR3 has 13 residues. The germline gives CDR1 MNHEY, CDR2 SVGAGI. V dropped 6 bases and J dropped 4 bases, with 12 bases sitting between them. CDR3 loop: CASSPTGVYGYTF. Here the CDR3 DNA reads TGTGCCAGCAGCCCCACGGGAGTCTATGGCTACACCTTC.

V usage is TRBV18 and J usage is TRBJ1-3; possible D gene TRBD1, 6 bases. CDR3 length: 13 amino acids. From germline, CDR1 is KGHSH and CDR2 LQKENI. Deletions cut 4 bases from V and 2 bases from J, with 6 bases between. This CDR3 reads CASSQGAGNTIYF. CDR3 sequence (DNA): TGTGCCAGCTCACAGGGGGCTGGAAACACCATATATTTT.

This sequence joins TRBV27 and TRBJ2-3; possibly TRBD2 for D (5 bases). CDR1 MNHEY and CDR2 SMNVEV come from the germline V gene (reference sequence). The V and J ends lost 5 bases and 1 base respectively, with 7 bases between them. This CDR3 spans 13 amino acids. DNA of the CDR3: TGTGCCAGCAGTAGGAGGCGCACAGATACGCAGTATTTT. Its translation is CASSRRRTDTQYF.

The V call is TRBV5-4, the J call TRBJ1-5; 7 bases fit TRBD1. This CDR3 spans 15 amino acids. V gave up 4 bases and J gave up 0 bases; unmatched junction bases: 4. Germline assignment: CDR1 SGHNT and CDR2 YYREEE (reference sequence). In DNA form, the CDR3 reads TGTGCCAGCAGCCCGGGGACAGATAGCAATCAGCCCCAGCATTTT. Translating gives CASSPGTDSNQPQHF.

The chain links TRBV6-6 to TRBJ1-5, with 12 bases fitting TRBD1. The germline V gene encodes CDR1 MNHNY and CDR2 SVGAGI (reference sequence). The CDR3 length is 15 residues. V lost 6 bases and J lost 7; bases outside the gene matches: 7. In DNA, the CDR3 is TGTGCCAGCAGCACCGGGACAGGGGGCTGGCAGCCCCAGCATTTT. This encodes CASSTGTGGWQPQHF.

The J gene is TRBJ1-2, the V gene TRBV6-5, with 8 bases lining up with TRBD1. The V gene end was trimmed by 6 bases and the J gene end by 8 bases; junction bases not matched to a gene: 11. Germline CDR1 MNHEY, CDR2 SVGAGI. The CDR3 has 14 amino acids. The CDR3 loop reads CASRVQGAPRGYTF. The CDR3 DNA reads as TGTGCCAGCAGGGTTCAGGGGGCCCCTCGCGGCTACACCTTC.

This rearrangement joins TRBV11-2 to TRBJ1-1; 8 bases map to TRBD1. This CDR3 is built from 12 residues. After removal of 5 bases from V and 8 bases from J, the junction contained 4 bases not matched to a gene. CDR1 and CDR2 from the germline V gene are SGHAT and FQNNGV. CDR3 nucleotides: TGTGCCAGCAGCAGGACAGGGTTCGAAGCTTTCTTT. Translating gives CASSRTGFEAFF.

The chain links TRBV15 to TRBJ2-5, with 9 bases that match TRBD2. There are 16 residues in the CDR3. Germline CDR1 and CDR2: LNHNV and YYDKDF (reference sequence). The trim removed 0 bases at V and 5 bases at J, leaving 7 bases unmatched. Here the CDR3 reads CATSRDPAGGGETQYF. As DNA, the CDR3 is TGTGCCACCAGCAGAGATCCGGCGGGAGGGGGGGAGACCCAGTACTTC.

This clone was counted once. V gene TRBV14 combines with J gene TRBJ2-5, with a tentative D call TRBD1 (6 bases). The germline gives CDR1 SGHDN, CDR2 FVKESK. The CDR3 is 16 amino acids. Between the trimmed V and J ends, which lost 1 base and 2 bases, there was a span of 14 bases. Here the CDR3 DNA reads TGTGCCAGCAGCCAAGTCGGTGGGACACTACAAGAGACCCAGTACTTC. Its translation is CASSQVGGTLQETQYF.

This chain joins TRBV3-1 (or the pseudogene TRBV3-2) and TRBJ1-3; D uncertain. This CDR3 has 15 residues. Trimming left V 4 bases short and J 5 bases short, with 15 bases between. In germline, CDR1 is LGHDT, CDR2 YNNKEL (reference sequence). CDR3 bases: TGTGCCAGCAGCCCATTTACCCCCGGTAGAAACACCATATATTTT. Encoded protein: CASSPFTPGRNTIYF.

V and J are TRBV15 and TRBJ1-4, with D uncertain. V gave up 4 bases and J gave up 3 bases, with 12 bases separating them. CDR3 length equals 15 residues. CDR1 and CDR2 from the germline V gene are LNHNV and YYDKDF (reference sequence). Written as DNA, the CDR3 is TGTGCCACCAGCAACCTCGTGGCCGCTAATGAAAAACTGTTTTTT. Residues: CATSNLVAANEKLFF.

For this clone: The sample holds other DNA sequences that translate to the same CDR3. The genes are TRBV28 and TRBJ1-4; D is unclear. Germline V gene lookup returns CDR1 MDHEN and CDR2 SYDVKM. The CDR3 is 15 amino acids. Trimming pared 3 bases from V and 0 bases from J, leaving 8 bases between. The CDR3 reads CASSLSGSTNEKLFF. CDR3 sequence (DNA): TGTGCCAGCAGTTTGTCAGGATCAACTAATGAAAAACTGTTTTTT.

The rearrangement links TRBV5-1 to TRBJ1-5; TRBD1 might be the D (5 bases). Trimming pared 3 bases from V and 8 bases from J, leaving 12 bases between. The CDR3 totals 13 residues. Germline assignment: CDR1 SGHRS and CDR2 YFSETQ. The CDR3 here is CASSSAGSKPQHF. The CDR3 nucleotides read TGCGCCAGCAGCTCAGCAGGGTCTAAGCCCCAGCATTTT.

The chain uses TRBV19 and TRBJ2-1, with TRBD1 matching 8 bases. The germline CDR1 and CDR2 sequences are LNHDA and SQIVND (reference sequence). This CDR3 is built from 16 residues. The V and J ends lost 5 bases and 2 bases, in that order; junction bases with no gene match: 8. The CDR3 DNA reads as TGTGCCAGTAGTCCGAGGACAGGGTCCACCTACAATGAGCAGTTCTTC. Its protein product is CASSPRTGSTYNEQFF.

V and J are TRBV2 and TRBJ2-3; D unresolved. The CDR3 totals 16 residues. The ends were cut back, 2 bases at V and 1 base at J, with 13 bases in the middle. Germline V gene sequence: CDR1 SNHLY, CDR2 FYNNEI. The CDR3 here is CASSEWVRPGTDTQYF. The CDR3 DNA reads TGTGCCAGCAGTGAATGGGTCAGGCCAGGCACAGATACGCAGTATTTT.

In its sample, this clone was seen once. The chain is built from TRBV30 and TRBJ2-1, with 11 bases aligning to TRBD2. The V gene's germline CDR1 is GTSNPN and CDR2 SVGIG (reference sequence). The CDR3 is 13 amino acids. The V and J ends lost 8 bases and 4 bases, in that order; junction bases with no gene match: 4. In DNA form, the CDR3 reads TGTGCCAGATCTAGCGGGAGGTACAATGAGCAGTTCTTC. Encoded protein: CARSSGRYNEQFF.

The V call is TRBV21-1, the J call TRBJ2-1; TRBD2 is the table's D call and was not checked against the DNA. TRBV21-1 is assigned pseudogene status. The CDR3 totals 12 residues. The CDR3 reads CASSPQRELWFF. The CDR3 DNA follows: TGTGCCAGCAGCCCCCAGCGGGAACTCTGGTTCTTC.

The V and J genes are TRBV9 and TRBJ2-1; 9 nucleotides match TRBD1. The trim removed 4 bases at V and 2 bases at J, leaving 4 bases unmatched. This CDR3 contains 15 residues. Germline CDR1 SGDLS, CDR2 YYNGEE. The CDR3 DNA follows: TGTGCCAGCAGCCCCCGACAGGGGGCCTACAATGAGCAGTTCTTC. Amino acids: CASSPRQGAYNEQFF.

CDR3 sequence: CASSQVDGGLRTGELFF. The CDR3 nucleotides are TGTGCCAGCAGCCAAGTGGACGGGGGGCTGAGGACCGGGGAGCTGTTTTTT. The chain recombines TRBV14 with TRBJ2-2; a possible D gene is TRBD2 (7 bases). The germline V gene has CDR1 SGHDN and CDR2 FVKESK. The length of the CDR3 is 17 residues. Trimming shortened V by 1 base and J by 5 bases, and 17 bases separated the two germline ends.

The J gene is TRBJ2-1, the V gene TRBV9; D remains ambiguous. Per the germline V gene, CDR1 is SGDLS and CDR2 is YYNGEE. The CDR3 is 13 residues long. Trimming left V 7 bases short and J 4 bases short, with 12 bases between. The CDR3 nucleotides are TGTGCCAGCGCACGAGGTCTGTACAATGAGCAGTTCTTC. It codes for CASARGLYNEQFF.

The chain combines TRBV5-1 with TRBJ2-1; 7 bases fit TRBD2. The CDR3 extends over 16 amino acids. Per the germline V gene, CDR1 is SGHRS and CDR2 is YFSETQ. V gave up 0 bases and J gave up 7 bases; unmatched junction bases: 10. The CDR3 is CASSLDGGSSQNEQFF. CDR3 sequence (DNA): TGCGCCAGCAGCTTGGATGGCGGGAGTTCCCAAAATGAGCAGTTCTTC.

This sequence joins TRBV14 and TRBJ2-3; 12 nucleotides match TRBD2. In germline, CDR1 is SGHDN, CDR2 FVKESK. The CDR3 loop spans 16 amino acids. V was clipped by 4 bases and J by 3 bases; unmatched bases: 5. CDR3 sequence: CASSPLAGGPTDTQYF. The CDR3 nucleotides are TGTGCCAGCAGCCCCCTAGCGGGAGGGCCGACAGATACGCAGTATTTT. Drawing the rest from reference TRBV14 and TRBJ2-3, the complete variable domain is EAGVTQFPSHSVIEKGQTVTLRCDPISGHDNLYWYRRVMGKEIKFLLHFVKESKQDESGMPNNRFLAERTGGTYSTLKVQPAELEDSGVYFCASSPLAGGPTDTQYFGPGTRLTVL.

CDR3 protein: CASSEPRRGGLAGSQETQYF. CDR3 DNA sequence: TGTGCCAGCAGTGAACCACGCCGGGGTGGTCTAGCGGGATCCCAAGAGACCCAGTACTTC. The rearrangement links TRBV6-1 to TRBJ2-5; TRBD2 aligns across 9 bases. CDR1 is MNHNS, CDR2 SASEGT, per germline. The CDR3 is 20 amino acids. V lost 2 bases to trimming and J lost 1 base; unmatched junction nucleotides: 17.

Here the CDR3 DNA reads TGTGCCAGCAGAACTACGAGGACTAGCGTCTACGAGCAGTACTTC. The encoded protein is CASRTTRTSVYEQYF. The V gene is TRBV7-2, the J gene TRBJ2-7, with 9 bases identical to TRBD2. This CDR3 region has 15 residues. Germline V lookup: CDR1 SGHTA, CDR2 FQGNSA. The ends lost 6 bases at V and 3 bases at J; junction bases unmatched: 9.

The chain uses TRBV30 and TRBJ1-1, with 9 positions matching TRBD1. Trimming cost V 2 bases and J 3 bases; bases outside gene matches: 10. Germline loops: CDR1 GTSNPN, CDR2 SVGIG (reference sequence). There are 16 residues in the CDR3. The CDR3 is CAWSPWDRAPYTEAFF. CDR3 DNA sequence: TGTGCCTGGAGTCCTTGGGACAGGGCCCCTTACACTGAAGCTTTCTTT.

This clone showed up just once. The chain links TRBV6-5 to TRBJ1-1; maybe TRBD1 (6 bases). Between the trimmed V and J ends, which lost 6 bases and 4 bases, there was a span of 15 bases. The CDR3 covers 14 residues. Germline V lookup: CDR1 MNHEY, CDR2 SVGAGI. The CDR3 protein is CASSPTRGGTEAFF. Written as DNA, the CDR3 is TGTGCCAGCAGCCCAACCAGAGGGGGCACTGAAGCTTTCTTT.